This TCR beta chain was identified during a study of blood T cell repertoires in COVID-19. About the study: Nucleic acid was either cDNA or gDNA, and it came from T cells, B-cell-depleted T cells, or PBMCs.

The germline CDR1 and CDR2 sequences are SGHTA and FQGNSA. This CDR3 has 14 amino acids. V shed 6 bases and J 3 bases; nucleotides not matched to a gene: 6. The authors' processing: Researchers report that nucleated cell counts were estimated from reference gene primer amplification. Some clones are missing from TCRdb's copy, which holds only in-frame ones; the method was immunoSEQ multiplex PCR. V and J calls and clone size follow that table, whereas D and trimming were derived from the DNA. The table includes 140,000 to 150,000 clones, roughly 88% detected once. The chain joins TRBV7-2 to TRBJ1-2, with 8 bases that match TRBD1. This TCR derives from a woman aged 50 to 65 with acute or convalescent COVID-19. Sequencing used peripheral blood. The CDR3 region is CASRRDRRYYGYTF. CDR3 DNA: TGTGCCAGCAGGCGGGACAGGCGGTACTATGGCTACACCTTC. Full variable domain (rest looked up from reference TRBV7-2 and TRBJ1-2): GAGVSQSPSNKVTEKGKDVELRCDPISGHTALYWYRQSLGQGLEFLIYFQGNSAPDKSGLPSDRFSAERTGGSVSTLTIQRTQQEDSAVYLCASRRDRRYYGYTFGSGTRLTVV.